These 6 T cell receptor beta chains were sequenced from one sample in a study of technical replicates of blood from a handful of donors. The table came from immunoSEQ multiplex PCR; TCRdb's copy has only in-frame clones and leaves some out. Of fewer than 100,000 clones listed, approximately 91% are singletons. The specimen was T cells isolated from PBMCs. These TCRs come from a human donor in good health.

The chain combines TRBV4-2 with TRBJ2-7; the D gene is possibly TRBD2 (5 bases). The V end was cut by 3 bases, the J end by 3 bases, with 12 bases between. CDR1 is LGHNA and CDR2 is YNFKEQ in the germline V gene. CDR3 size: 14 residues. The CDR3: CASSHLEADYEQYF. The DNA for the CDR3 is TGTGCCAGCAGCCACCTGGAGGCAGACTACGAGCAGTACTTC.

CDR3 sequence reads: CASSPRTGFGNTIYF. The CDR3 coding sequence is TGTGCCAGCAGTCCACGGACAGGGTTCGGAAACACCATATATTTT. V gene TRBV25-1 combines with J gene TRBJ1-3; TRBD1 aligns across 8 bases. CDR1 and CDR2 (germline): MGHDK, SYGVNS. Trimming took 5 bases from V and 4 from J; bases not matched to a gene: 7. This CDR3 has 15 amino acids.

The genes are TRBV19 and TRBJ1-5; TRBD1 agrees at 9 bases. The ends lost 0 bases at V and 4 bases at J; junction bases unmatched: 13. The germline gives CDR1 LNHDA, CDR2 SQIVND (reference sequence). This CDR3 is built from 19 residues. The CDR3 DNA reads TGTGCCAGTAGTATAGATCTACAGGGGGCGCGTAGTCCTAATCAGCCCCAGCATTTT. Its translation is CASSIDLQGARSPNQPQHF.

The chain has TRBV18 and TRBJ1-2, with 7 bases lining up with TRBD1. Germline V gene lookup returns CDR1 KGHSH and CDR2 LQKENI. The V and J ends lost 6 bases and 3 bases, in that order; junction bases with no gene match: 4. CDR3 length: 13 amino acids. The chain's CDR3 is CASSEQGYYGYTF. In DNA, the CDR3 is TGTGCCAGCTCGGAACAGGGGTACTATGGCTACACCTTC.

The CDR3 nucleotides are TGTGCCAGCAGCTTGGGGACAGGATACACTGAAGCTTTCTTT. Its protein product is CASSLGTGYTEAFF. This chain links TRBV7-8 with TRBJ1-1; 8 nucleotides line up with TRBD1. There are 14 residues in the CDR3. The ends lost 3 bases at V and 3 bases at J; junction bases unmatched: 3. The germline gives CDR1 SGHVS, CDR2 FQNEAQ.

V gene TRBV14 combines with J gene TRBJ2-1, with no clear D. CDR1 is SGHDN, CDR2 FVKESK, per germline. The CDR3 spans 15 residues. Trimming left V 4 bases short and J 8 bases short, with 18 bases between. This CDR3 reads CASSRFAGGVDEQFF. For the CDR3, the DNA is TGTGCCAGCAGCCGGTTCGCCGGTGGTGTGGATGAGCAGTTCTTC.